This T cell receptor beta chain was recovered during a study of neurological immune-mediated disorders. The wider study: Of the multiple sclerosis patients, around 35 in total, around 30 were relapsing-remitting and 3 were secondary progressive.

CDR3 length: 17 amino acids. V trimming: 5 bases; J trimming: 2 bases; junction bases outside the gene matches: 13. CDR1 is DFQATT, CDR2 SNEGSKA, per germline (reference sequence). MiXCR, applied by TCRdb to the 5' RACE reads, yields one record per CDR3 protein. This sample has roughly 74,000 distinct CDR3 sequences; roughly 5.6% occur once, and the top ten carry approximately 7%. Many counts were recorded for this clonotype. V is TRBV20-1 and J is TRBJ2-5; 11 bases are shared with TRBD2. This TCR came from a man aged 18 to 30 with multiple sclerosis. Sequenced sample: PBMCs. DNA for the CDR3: TGCAGTGCTGACGGCCCTCTCAGACTAGCGGGGCAAGAGACCCAGTACTTC. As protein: CSADGPLRLAGQETQYF.